This T cell receptor beta chain comes out of a study of cytomegalovirus exposure and HLA in healthy donors. Study findings and constraints: TCR beta V- and J-gene trimming, according to a later analysis, was linked to a missense DCLRE1C variant.

Notes on this clone: The antigen is unknown.

Primers for the PCR totalled 60 Vbeta and 13 Jbeta. Sequenced by immunoSEQ multiplex PCR; TCRdb stores in-frame clones only, minus some. The sample has some 150,000 clones, approximately 80% seen once. Sequenced sample: PBMCs. The clonotype originates from a woman between 50 and 59 years old in good health and CMV-seropositive.

In DNA form, the CDR3 reads TGCGCCAGCAGCCAAGCGTCAGGGGTTTACACCGGGGAGCTGTTTTTT. It specifies CASSQASGVYTGELFF. V and J are TRBV4-1 and TRBJ2-2; maybe TRBD1 (6 bases). The CDR3 is 16 residues long. In germline, CDR1 is MGHRA, CDR2 YSYEKL. V was cut by 1 base and J by 3 bases, with 12 bases left in between.